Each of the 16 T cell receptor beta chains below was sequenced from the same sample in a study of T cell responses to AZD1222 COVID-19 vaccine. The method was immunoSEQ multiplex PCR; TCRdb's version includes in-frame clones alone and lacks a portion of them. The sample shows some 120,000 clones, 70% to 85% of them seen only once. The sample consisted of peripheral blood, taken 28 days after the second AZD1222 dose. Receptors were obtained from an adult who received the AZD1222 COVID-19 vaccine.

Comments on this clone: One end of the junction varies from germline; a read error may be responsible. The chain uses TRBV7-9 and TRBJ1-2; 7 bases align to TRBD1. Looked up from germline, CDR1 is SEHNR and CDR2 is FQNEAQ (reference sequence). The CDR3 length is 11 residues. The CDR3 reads CASTTWETGAF. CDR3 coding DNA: TGTGCCAGCACCACCTGGGAAACAGGGGCCTTC.

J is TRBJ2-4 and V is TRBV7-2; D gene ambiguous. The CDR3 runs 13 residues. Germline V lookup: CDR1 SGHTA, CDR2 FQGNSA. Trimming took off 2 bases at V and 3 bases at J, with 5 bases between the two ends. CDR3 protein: CASSLYLKNIQYF. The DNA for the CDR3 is TGTGCCAGCAGCTTATATCTCAAAAACATTCAGTACTTC.

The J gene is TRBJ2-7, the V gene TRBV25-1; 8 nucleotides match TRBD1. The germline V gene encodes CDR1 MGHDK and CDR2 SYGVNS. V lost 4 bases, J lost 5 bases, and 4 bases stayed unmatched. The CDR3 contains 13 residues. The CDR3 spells CASSASDRDEQYF. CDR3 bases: TGTGCCAGCAGTGCCTCGGACAGGGACGAGCAGTACTTC.

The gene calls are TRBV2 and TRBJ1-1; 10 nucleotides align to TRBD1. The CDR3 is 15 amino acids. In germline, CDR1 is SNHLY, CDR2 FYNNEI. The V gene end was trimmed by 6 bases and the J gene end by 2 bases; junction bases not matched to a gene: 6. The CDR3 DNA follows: TGTGCCAGCAGGATGACAGGGGGCCTTAACACTGAAGCTTTCTTT. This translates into CASRMTGGLNTEAFF.

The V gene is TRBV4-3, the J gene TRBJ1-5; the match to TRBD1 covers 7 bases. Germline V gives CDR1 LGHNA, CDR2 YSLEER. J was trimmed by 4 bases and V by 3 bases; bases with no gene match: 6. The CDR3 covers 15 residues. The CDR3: CASSHYRGQNQPQHF. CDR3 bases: TGCGCCAGCAGCCATTATCGGGGACAGAATCAGCCCCAGCATTTT.

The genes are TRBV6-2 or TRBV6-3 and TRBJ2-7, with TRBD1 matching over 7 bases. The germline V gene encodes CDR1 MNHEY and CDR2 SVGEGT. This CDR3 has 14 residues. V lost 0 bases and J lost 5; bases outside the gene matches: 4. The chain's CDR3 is CASSYSTGSHEQYF. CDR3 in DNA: TGTGCCAGCAGTTACTCGACAGGGTCCCACGAGCAGTACTTC.

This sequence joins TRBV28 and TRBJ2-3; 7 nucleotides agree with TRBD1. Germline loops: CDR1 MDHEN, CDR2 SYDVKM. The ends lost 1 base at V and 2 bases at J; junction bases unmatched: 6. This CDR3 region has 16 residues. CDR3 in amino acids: CASSLLGTASTDTQYF. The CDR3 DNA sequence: TGTGCCAGCAGTTTATTAGGGACAGCCTCCACAGATACGCAGTATTTT.

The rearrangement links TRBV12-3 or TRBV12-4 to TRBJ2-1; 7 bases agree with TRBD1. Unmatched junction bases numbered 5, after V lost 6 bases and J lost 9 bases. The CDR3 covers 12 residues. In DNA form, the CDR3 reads TGTGCCAGCAGGGGACCAGGGGGTGAGCAGTTCTTC. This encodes CASRGPGGEQFF.

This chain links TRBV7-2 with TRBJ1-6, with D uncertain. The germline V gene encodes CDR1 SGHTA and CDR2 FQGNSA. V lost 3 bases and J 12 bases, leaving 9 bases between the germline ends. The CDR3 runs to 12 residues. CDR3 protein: CASSFNLGPLHF. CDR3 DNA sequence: TGTGCCAGCAGCTTTAATCTGGGACCCCTCCACTTT.

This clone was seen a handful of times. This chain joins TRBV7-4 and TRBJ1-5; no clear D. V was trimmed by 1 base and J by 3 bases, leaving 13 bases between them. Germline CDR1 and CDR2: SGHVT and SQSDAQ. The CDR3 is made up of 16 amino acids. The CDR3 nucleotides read TGTGCCAGCAGCTTAGGTGGCAGATCAAACAATCAGCCCCAGCATTTT. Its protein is CASSLGGRSNNQPQHF.

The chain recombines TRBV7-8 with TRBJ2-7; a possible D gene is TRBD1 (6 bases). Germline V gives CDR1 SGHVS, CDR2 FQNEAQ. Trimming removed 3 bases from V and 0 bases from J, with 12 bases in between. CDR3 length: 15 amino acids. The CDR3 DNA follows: TGTGCCAGCAGCTTGGACAGCCGGATCTCCTACGAGCAGTACTTC. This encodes CASSLDSRISYEQYF.

The CDR3 sequence is CASRLGQSYNEQFF. The CDR3 DNA reads TGTGCCAGCAGACTAGGACAGAGCTACAATGAGCAGTTCTTC. The chain employs TRBV28 and TRBJ2-1; a possible D gene is TRBD1 (6 bases). Trimming removed 6 bases from V and 3 bases from J, with 12 bases in between. CDR3 size: 14 residues. Germline V gene data show CDR1 as MDHEN and CDR2 as SYDVKM. Variable domain in full (rest from reference TRBV28 and TRBJ2-1): DVKVTQSSRYLVKRTGEKVFLECVQDMDHENMFWYRQDPGLGLRLIYFSYDVKMKEKGDIPEGYSVSREKKERFSLILESASTNQTSMYLCASRLGQSYNEQFFGPGTRLTVL.

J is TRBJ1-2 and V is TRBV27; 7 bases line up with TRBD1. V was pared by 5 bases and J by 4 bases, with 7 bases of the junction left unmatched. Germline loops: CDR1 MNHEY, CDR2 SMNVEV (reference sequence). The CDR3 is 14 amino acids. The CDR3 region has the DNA TGTGCCAGCAGTCCCGGGGACAGCCCCTATGGCTACACCTTC. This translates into CASSPGDSPYGYTF.

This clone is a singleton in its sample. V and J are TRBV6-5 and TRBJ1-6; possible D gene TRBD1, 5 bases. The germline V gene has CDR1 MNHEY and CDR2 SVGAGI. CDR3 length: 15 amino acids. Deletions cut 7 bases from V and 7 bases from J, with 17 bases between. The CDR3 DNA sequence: TGTGCCAGCATAACGACCTTAGGGGTAAATTCACCCCTCCACTTT. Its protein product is CASITTLGVNSPLHF.

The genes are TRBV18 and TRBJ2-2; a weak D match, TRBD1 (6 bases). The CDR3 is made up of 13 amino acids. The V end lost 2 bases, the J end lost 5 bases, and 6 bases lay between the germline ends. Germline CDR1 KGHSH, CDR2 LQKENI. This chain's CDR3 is CASSPDRTGELFF. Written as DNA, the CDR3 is TGTGCCAGCTCACCAGACAGGACCGGGGAGCTGTTTTTT.

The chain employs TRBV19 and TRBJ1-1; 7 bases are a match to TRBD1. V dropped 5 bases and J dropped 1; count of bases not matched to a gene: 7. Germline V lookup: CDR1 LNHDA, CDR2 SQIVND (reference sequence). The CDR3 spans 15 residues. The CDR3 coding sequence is TGTGCCAGTAGTCCTCAGGGGGTAGGGAACACTGAAGCTTTCTTT. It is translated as CASSPQGVGNTEAFF.